What follows are 24 T cell receptor beta chains derived from one specimen sequenced in a study of CD8 T cells in ankylosing spondylitis (dated by TCRdb to about 2017). Libraries were made using 5' RACE. The sequencer listed for this sample is Illumina HiSeq 2500. In-frame beta chains were kept once TCRdb had trimmed the public reads at Q25 with fastp and called clones with MiXCR. Merged by CDR3 protein, the rows form single entries marked with the most common genes and DNA. The sample table shows approximately 200,000 distinct CDR3 sequences, and around 13% are seen once. The top ten hold approximately 15% of the sample. The material sequenced was blood, either unsorted or a sorted T cell fraction (not recorded which). The source is a male donor with ankylosing spondylitis or in good health (not recorded which).

This clonotype appeared many times. The gene calls are TRBV5-1 and TRBJ1-1, with D perhaps matching TRBD1 (5 bases). Germline V gene lookup returns CDR1 SGHRS and CDR2 YFSETQ. This CDR3 contains 16 residues. With 1 base removed from V and 1 base from J, the gap between germline ends came to 14 bases. The CDR3 region has the DNA TGCGCCAGCAGCTTGATAGGGCAGGGTGCGAACACTGAAGCTTTCTTT. This encodes CASSLIGQGANTEAFF.

This clonotype was found many times. The rearrangement joins TRBV5-1 to TRBJ1-1, with D possibly TRBD1 on 5 matching bases. The CDR3 totals 13 residues. V was clipped by 1 base and J by 6 bases, with 10 bases between them. The germline gives CDR1 SGHRS, CDR2 YFSETQ. The CDR3 DNA sequence: TGCGCCAGCAGCTTGAACAAGGGGCCTGAAGCTTTCTTT. Translated, it gives CASSLNKGPEAFF.

In its sample, this clonotype was seen many times. The genes are TRBV29-1 and TRBJ1-1; tentatively, D is TRBD1 (5 bases). Trimming removed 3 bases from V and 5 bases from J, with 10 bases in between. This CDR3 region has 12 residues. Germline V gene data show CDR1 as SQVTM and CDR2 as ANQGSEA. CDR3 sequence (DNA): TGCAGCGTTGAGGATGGGGGGACTGAAGCTTTCTTT. As protein: CSVEDGGTEAFF. The complete variable domain, with remaining parts taken from reference TRBV29-1 and TRBJ1-1, reads SAVISQKPSRDICQRGTSLTIQCQVDSQVTMMFWYRQQPGQSLTLIATANQGSEATYESGFVIDKFPISRPNLTFSTLTVSNMSPEDSSIYLCSVEDGGTEAFFGQGTRLTVV.

The chain is built from TRBV12-3 or TRBV12-4 and TRBJ1-2; TRBD1 matches at 10 bases. The length of the CDR3 is 14 residues. Trimming cost V 5 bases and J 6 bases; bases outside gene matches: 6. CDR3 residues: CASSGTGEGNGYTF. As DNA, the CDR3 is TGTGCCAGCAGTGGGACAGGGGAGGGAAATGGCTACACCTTC.

This rearrangement joins TRBV5-6 to TRBJ2-4; unclear D gene. CDR3 size: 17 residues. V was clipped by 0 bases and J by 0 bases, with 13 bases between them. Germline-derived CDR1 and CDR2 are SGHDT and YYEEEE. The CDR3 sequence is CASSLVGRGSAKNIQYF. DNA for the CDR3: TGTGCCAGCAGCTTGGTAGGACGCGGTTCAGCCAAAAACATTCAGTACTTC.

Only a few counts were recorded for this clonotype. CDR3 sequence: CSVIGQGGTEAFF. CDR3 DNA: TGCAGCGTTATCGGACAGGGCGGTACTGAAGCTTTCTTT. The rearrangement joins TRBV29-1 to TRBJ1-1; 8 bases are shared with TRBD1. CDR3 length: 13 residues. CDR1 SQVTM and CDR2 ANQGSEA come from the germline V gene. V trimming: 5 bases; J trimming: 5 bases; junction bases outside the gene matches: 7.

This chain joins TRBV20-1 and TRBJ2-7; tentatively, D is TRBD2 (5 bases). This CDR3 has 14 amino acids. Trimming removed 6 bases at V and 5 bases at J, with 20 bases between. Germline loops: CDR1 DFQATT, CDR2 SNEGSKA (reference sequence). The CDR3 DNA is TGCAGTGCCATCCCCCGGGGAGTCGCAGACGAGCAGTACTTC. The encoded protein is CSAIPRGVADEQYF.

V and J are TRBV7-9 and TRBJ2-3; D is perhaps TRBD2 (6 bases). Germline-derived CDR1 and CDR2 are SEHNR and FQNEAQ (reference sequence). Trimming removed 5 bases at V and 5 bases at J, with 11 bases between. The CDR3 consists of 13 residues. In DNA, the CDR3 is TGTGCCAGCAGCCCCCCTAGCGTAGATACGCAGTATTTT. It codes for CASSPPSVDTQYF. Full variable domain (missing parts from reference TRBV7-9 and TRBJ2-3): DTGVSQNPRHKITKRGQNVTFRCDPISEHNRLYWYRQTLGQGPEFLTYFQNEAQLEKSRLLSDRFSAERPKGSFSTLEIQRTEQGDSAMYLCASSPPSVDTQYFGPGTRLTVL.

This clonotype was counted between two and nine times. The chain couples TRBV7-9 to TRBJ2-7, with D possibly matching TRBD2 (7 bases). CDR3 length: 17 amino acids. Trimming shortened V by 1 base and J by 0 bases, and 16 bases separated the two germline ends. Germline lookup yields CDR1 SEHNR and CDR2 FQNEAQ (reference sequence). The CDR3 DNA sequence: TGTGCCAGCAGCTTAGATACGGGGGGCAGAAACTCCTACGAGCAGTACTTC. Its protein is CASSLDTGGRNSYEQYF. The full variable domain, in which reference TRBV7-9 and TRBJ2-7 provide the parts outside the CDR3, is DTGVSQNPRHKITKRGQNVTFRCDPISEHNRLYWYRQTLGQGPEFLTYFQNEAQLEKSRLLSDRFSAERPKGSFSTLEIQRTEQGDSAMYLCASSLDTGGRNSYEQYFGPGTRLTVT.

The rearrangement joins TRBV28 to TRBJ2-1; D might be TRBD1 (5 bases). The CDR3 length is 13 residues. V was trimmed by 2 bases and J by 9 bases, leaving 11 bases between them. Germline V gives CDR1 MDHEN, CDR2 SYDVKM. CDR3 nucleotides: TGTGCCAGCAGTTTAGAAGGGGCTGGTGAGCAGTTCTTC. Its translation: CASSLEGAGEQFF.

This clonotype was counted many times. The V gene is TRBV4-2, the J gene TRBJ2-7; no reliable D call. The CDR3 length is 16 residues. Trimming left V 1 base short and J 4 bases short, with 17 bases between. Germline loops: CDR1 LGHNA, CDR2 YNFKEQ. CDR3 region: CASSQVEAHGYYEQYF. Written as DNA, the CDR3 is TGTGCCAGCAGCCAAGTTGAAGCCCACGGTTATTACGAGCAGTACTTC.

This clonotype was counted a few times. The chain combines TRBV10-3 with TRBJ2-6, with D possibly TRBD1 on 5 matching bases. The CDR3 is 14 amino acids. Deletions cut 8 bases from V and 2 bases from J, with 10 bases between. The germline CDR1 and CDR2 sequences are ENHRY and SYGVKD. Here the CDR3 DNA reads TGTGCCATCGCTACAGGAGCTGGGGCCAACGTCCTGACTTTC. It translates to CAIATGAGANVLTF.

This chain connects TRBV27 to TRBJ2-5, with D possibly being TRBD2 (6 bases). Germline V gene sequence: CDR1 MNHEY, CDR2 SMNVEV (reference sequence). There are 15 residues in the CDR3. Trimming left V 4 bases short and J 7 bases short, with 19 bases between. The CDR3 DNA follows: TGTGCCAGCAGTTCTCCGGGACTCCCAATGGGGACCCAGTACTTC. As protein: CASSSPGLPMGTQYF.

Many counts were recorded for this clonotype. The chain joins TRBV7-9 to TRBJ2-3; 9 positions agree with TRBD1. Losses at the gene ends were 5 bases for V and 2 bases for J; bases not matched to a gene: 8. There are 16 residues in the CDR3. Germline V gene data show CDR1 as SEHNR and CDR2 as FQNEAQ (reference sequence). Here the CDR3 reads CASSPPTGGHTDTQYF. As DNA, the CDR3 is TGTGCCAGCAGCCCCCCGACAGGGGGTCACACAGATACGCAGTATTTT.

This clonotype occurred many times. This chain joins TRBV4-1 and TRBJ2-1, with D perhaps assigned TRBD1 or TRBD2 (6 bases each). Germline V gene data show CDR1 as MGHRA and CDR2 as YSYEKL. The CDR3 is made up of 15 amino acids. The germline V and J ends were trimmed by 0 bases and 6 bases, with 12 bases remaining between them. CDR3 bases: TGCGCCAGCAGCCAAGATCGCAGGGGAGGCAATGAGCAGTTCTTC. Protein: CASSQDRRGGNEQFF.

This clonotype showed up just a few times. The chain couples TRBV27 to TRBJ2-1, with TRBD1 identical over 7 bases. Germline CDR1 is MNHEY and CDR2 is SMNVEV (reference sequence). With V trimmed by 10 bases and J by 2 bases, 8 bases remained unmatched. The CDR3 loop spans 14 amino acids. The CDR3 loop is CATCPGGAYNEQFF. The CDR3 DNA is TGTGCCACCTGCCCAGGGGGAGCCTACAATGAGCAGTTCTTC.

There are many counts of this clonotype. This sequence joins TRBV14 and TRBJ2-1, with 11 positions matching TRBD2. CDR1 SGHDN and CDR2 FVKESK come from the germline V gene. This CDR3 is built from 16 residues. V shed 4 bases, J shed 6 bases, and the junction held 8 bases outside the gene matches. The chain's CDR3 is CASSPLAGGVGNEQFF. The CDR3 nucleotides read TGTGCCAGCAGCCCCCTAGCGGGAGGTGTCGGCAATGAGCAGTTCTTC.

The genes are TRBV3-1 and TRBJ2-3; 7 nucleotides match TRBD2. This CDR3 has 17 amino acids. Germline-derived CDR1 and CDR2 are LGHDT and YNNKEL (reference sequence). V was pared by 2 bases and J by 4 bases, with 12 bases of the junction left unmatched. Here the CDR3 reads CASSQTTSGVWPDTQYF. CDR3 bases: TGTGCCAGCAGCCAAACCACAAGCGGGGTATGGCCAGATACGCAGTATTTT.

This rearrangement joins TRBV19 to TRBJ2-1; D is perhaps TRBD2 (6 bases). Germline lookup yields CDR1 LNHDA and CDR2 SQIVND (reference sequence). V lost 1 base to trimming and J lost 5 bases, with 9 bases between them. CDR3 size: 14 residues. The CDR3 DNA reads as TGTGCCAGTAGTATAGGGGCGGGGCACAATGAGCAGTTCTTC. It encodes CASSIGAGHNEQFF.

This clonotype was counted many times. V usage is TRBV7-9 and J usage is TRBJ2-5; D may be TRBD1 (6 bases). The germline CDR1 and CDR2 sequences are SEHNR and FQNEAQ (reference sequence). The CDR3 runs to 14 residues. Trimming shortened V by 8 bases and J by 3 bases, and 16 bases separated the two germline ends. The DNA of the CDR3 is TGTGCCAGCTCCGATGGGGCAGGGGAAGAGACCCAGTACTTC. This sequence encodes CASSDGAGEETQYF. The full variable domain, with the rest looked up from reference TRBV7-9 and TRBJ2-5, is DTGVSQNPRHKITKRGQNVTFRCDPISEHNRLYWYRQTLGQGPEFLTYFQNEAQLEKSRLLSDRFSAERPKGSFSTLEIQRTEQGDSAMYLCASSDGAGEETQYFGPGTRLLVL.

This clonotype was picked up a small number of times. The chain is built from TRBV19 and TRBJ2-1; D not resolved. Germline V gene sequence: CDR1 LNHDA, CDR2 SQIVND (reference sequence). Trimming took off 1 base at V and 0 bases at J, with 10 bases between the two ends. The CDR3 extends over 16 amino acids. This chain's CDR3 is CASSIVYGGSYNEQFF. CDR3 nucleotide sequence: TGTGCCAGTAGTATAGTTTACGGTGGCTCCTACAATGAGCAGTTCTTC.

This chain connects TRBV10-3 to TRBJ1-1, with D perhaps TRBD1 (5 bases). This CDR3 comprises 15 residues. V dropped 3 bases and J dropped 5 bases, with 16 bases sitting between them. Germline CDR1 and CDR2: ENHRY and SYGVKD. The CDR3 region is CAISEPGEWGTEAFF. CDR3 nucleotides: TGTGCCATCAGTGAACCGGGCGAGTGGGGGACTGAAGCTTTCTTT.

The chain combines TRBV5-1 with TRBJ1-2, with TRBD1 identical over 7 bases. This CDR3 has 15 residues. Germline values: CDR1 SGHRS, CDR2 YFSETQ. The V and J ends lost 4 bases and 0 bases, in that order; junction bases with no gene match: 6. For the CDR3, the DNA is TGCGCCAGCAGCACCGGGACAGTAGCTAACTATGGCTACACCTTC. This codes for CASSTGTVANYGYTF.

The table lists this clonotype with a few counts. The chain combines TRBV27 with TRBJ2-1; D remains unclear. This CDR3 contains 13 residues. CDR1 and CDR2 (germline): MNHEY, SMNVEV (reference sequence). V dropped 5 bases and J dropped 8 bases, with 13 bases sitting between them. CDR3 nucleotides: TGTGCCAGCAGTAAAGGCGGCCCGGATGAGCAGTTCTTC. This encodes CASSKGGPDEQFF.